The sample holds many counts of the clone carrying this T cell receptor beta chain. The data were obtained in a study of neurological immune-mediated disorders. Synthesis of cDNA was carried out by template-switch 5'RACE. The reaction used 10-nucleotide random UMIs. TCRdb re-analysed the 5' RACE reads in MiXCR, keeping a single row per CDR3 protein. The repertoire includes about 66,000 distinct CDR3 sequences, more than 7.5% of them detected once, and approximately 13% sits in the top ten. Germline CDR1 reads LGHDT; CDR2 reads YNNKEL (reference sequence). V was cut by 4 bases and J by 3 bases, with 10 bases left in between. The CDR3 is 14 amino acids. Sample time point: longitudinal time-point 2.

The genes are TRBV3-1 and TRBJ2-1; D may be TRBD1 (6 bases). The sequence derives from a man aged 25-45 years in good health. The material sequenced was PBMCs. This chain's CDR3 is CASSLTGFYNEQFF. The CDR3 coding sequence is TGTGCCAGCAGCCTTACAGGGTTCTACAATGAGCAGTTCTTC.